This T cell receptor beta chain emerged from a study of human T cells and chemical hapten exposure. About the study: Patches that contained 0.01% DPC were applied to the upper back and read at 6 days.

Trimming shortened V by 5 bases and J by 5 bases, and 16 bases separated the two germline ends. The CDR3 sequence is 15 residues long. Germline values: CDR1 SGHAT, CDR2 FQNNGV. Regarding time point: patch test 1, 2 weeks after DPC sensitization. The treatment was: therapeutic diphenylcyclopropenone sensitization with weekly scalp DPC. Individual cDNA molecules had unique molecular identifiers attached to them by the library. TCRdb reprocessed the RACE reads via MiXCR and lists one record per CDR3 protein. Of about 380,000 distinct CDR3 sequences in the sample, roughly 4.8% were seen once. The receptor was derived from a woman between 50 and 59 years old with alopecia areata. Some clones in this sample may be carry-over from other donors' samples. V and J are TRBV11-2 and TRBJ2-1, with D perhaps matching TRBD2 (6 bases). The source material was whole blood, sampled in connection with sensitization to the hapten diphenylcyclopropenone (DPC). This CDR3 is CASSPGGAWDNEQFF. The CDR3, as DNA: TGTGCCAGCAGCCCAGGAGGGGCTTGGGACAATGAGCAGTTCTTC. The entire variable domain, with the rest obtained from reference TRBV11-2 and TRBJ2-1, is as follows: EAGVAQSPRYKIIEKRQSVAFWCNPISGHATLYWYQQILGQGPKLLIQFQNNGVVDDSQLPKDRFSAERLKGVDSTLKIQPAKLEDSAVYLCASSPGGAWDNEQFFGPGTRLTVL.